This T cell receptor (beta chain) was recovered during a study of OX40 agonist ivuxolimab in advanced cancers. The V gene's germline CDR1 is SGDLS and CDR2 YYNGEE. The CDR3 is 14 amino acids. Trimming shortened V by 3 bases and J by 8 bases, and 15 bases separated the two germline ends. Libraries were prepared by immunoSEQ multiplex PCR; TCRdb keeps only in-frame clonotypes and omits some of them. There are 60,000 or so clones in the sample; roughly 84% occur only once, and approximately 4.4% lies in the top ten. The TCR comes from an adult with an advanced solid tumor such as melanoma, head and neck, liver or kidney cancer. The rearrangement uses TRBV9 and TRBJ2-1; D is perhaps TRBD2 (6 bases). Sequenced here: CD4+ or CD8+ T cells sorted from blood, sampled in a trial of the OX40 agonist ivuxolimab. CDR3 sequence (DNA): TGTGCCAGCAGCGCGGGACTTCCCGTCGATGAGCAGTTCTTC. It yields the protein CASSAGLPVDEQFF.